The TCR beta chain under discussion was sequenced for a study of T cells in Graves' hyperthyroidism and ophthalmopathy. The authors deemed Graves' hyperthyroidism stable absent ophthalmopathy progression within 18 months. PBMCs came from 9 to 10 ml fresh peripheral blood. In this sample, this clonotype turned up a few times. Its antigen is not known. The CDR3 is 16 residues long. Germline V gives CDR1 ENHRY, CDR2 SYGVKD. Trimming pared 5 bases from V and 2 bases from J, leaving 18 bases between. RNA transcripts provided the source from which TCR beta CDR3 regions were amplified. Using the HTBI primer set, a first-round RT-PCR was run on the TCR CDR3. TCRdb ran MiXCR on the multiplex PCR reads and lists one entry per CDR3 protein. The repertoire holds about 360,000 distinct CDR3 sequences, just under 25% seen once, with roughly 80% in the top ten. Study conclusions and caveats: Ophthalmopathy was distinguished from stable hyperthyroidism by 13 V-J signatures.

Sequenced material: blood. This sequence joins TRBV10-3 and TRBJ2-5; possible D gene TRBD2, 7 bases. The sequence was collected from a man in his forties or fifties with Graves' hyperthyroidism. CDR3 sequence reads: CAISRGGDYQQETQYF. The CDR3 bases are TGTGCCATCAGTCGAGGGGGGGACTACCAACAAGAGACCCAGTACTTC.